Listed here is a single T cell receptor (beta chain). V lost 1 base and J 5 bases, leaving 13 bases between the germline ends. This CDR3 spans 14 amino acids. Germline values: CDR1 SGHRS, CDR2 YFSETQ. How the authors handled the data: The authors estimated nucleated cell counts from reference gene primer amplification. Data came from immunoSEQ multiplex PCR; TCRdb stores just in-frame clones and leaves some out. Clonal size and the V and J genes are those of that table, whereas D and trimming came from the DNA. Here the sample spans 88,000 or so clones, 85% being singletons. The source of the sample is a study of blood T cell repertoires in COVID-19. Study details: Samples taken during acute and convalescent COVID-19 were collected in the United States, Italy and Spain. Nucleic acid was either cDNA or gDNA, and it came from T cells, B-cell-depleted T cells, or PBMCs.

V and J are TRBV5-1 and TRBJ2-7; unclear D gene. This clonotype originated in a man in his sixties with acute or convalescent COVID-19. Sequencing used peripheral blood. In DNA, the CDR3 is TGCGCCAGCAGCTTGAGGTCAGGTCTCGACGAGCAGTACTTC. Encoded protein: CASSLRSGLDEQYF.